Listed here are 30 T cell receptor beta chains from one sample, sequenced in a study of T cell responses to AZD1222 COVID-19 vaccine (dated by TCRdb to the early 2020s). Sample time point, as interpreted from the label and publication: baseline before first vaccination. The library was built by means of the immunoSEQ multiplex PCR assay. Imported from immuneACCESS, the table was reduced by TCRdb to in-frame sequences with V and J called. These copies leave out some clones; in studies compared against another copy, an unresolved V gene accounts for under half, and the cause of the remainder is not known. Counted in this sample were about 260,000 clones; 85% to 95% of them appeared once. The top ten clonotypes cover around 0.58% of the sample. Specimen: peripheral blood, collected on day 0 of AZD1222 vaccination. These receptors came from an adult in good health.

V usage is TRBV28 and J usage is TRBJ1-1; no firm D call. Germline V gene lookup returns CDR1 MDHEN and CDR2 SYDVKM. Between the trimmed V and J ends, which lost 1 base and 6 bases, there was a span of 9 bases. This CDR3 region has 13 residues. CDR3 amino acids: CASSLSVYAEAFF. The CDR3 DNA reads as TGTGCCAGCAGTTTATCCGTTTACGCTGAAGCTTTCTTT.

This chain joins TRBV24-1 and TRBJ2-7, with a possible D match to TRBD1 (5 bases). The CDR3 is 11 amino acids. V gave up 3 bases and J gave up 12 bases, with 11 bases separating them. The germline gives CDR1 KGHDR, CDR2 SFDVKD. The CDR3 bases are TGTGCCACCAGTGATGGGGCCCTGCTGTACTTC. It codes for CATSDGALLYF.

The CDR3 is CASSSHPGQGRYEQYF. In DNA form, the CDR3 reads TGTGCCAGCAGCTCCCACCCAGGACAGGGAAGATACGAGCAGTACTTC. The V gene is TRBV7-9, the J gene TRBJ2-7, with 8 positions matching TRBD1. Germline CDR1 reads SEHNR; CDR2 reads FQNEAQ (reference sequence). The CDR3 loop spans 16 amino acids. V dropped 4 bases and J dropped 4; count of bases not matched to a gene: 12.

The gene calls are TRBV7-2 and TRBJ2-7; no firm D call. CDR1 and CDR2 (germline): SGHTA, FQGNSA. CDR3 length: 18 amino acids. Between the trimmed V and J ends, which lost 3 bases and 0 bases, there was a span of 21 bases. For the CDR3, the DNA is TGTGCCAGCAGCTTCGGAACCGGGTTTGGGTACAGCTCCTACGAGCAGTACTTC. As protein: CASSFGTGFGYSSYEQYF. Supplemented by reference TRBV7-2 and TRBJ2-7, the full variable domain reads GAGVSQSPSNKVTEKGKDVELRCDPISGHTALYWYRQSLGQGLEFLIYFQGNSAPDKSGLPSDRFSAERTGGSVSTLTIQRTQQEDSAVYLCASSFGTGFGYSSYEQYFGPGTRLTVT.

The chain recombines TRBV25-1 with TRBJ2-5; D could derive from TRBD1 or TRBD2 (6 bases each). The germline gives CDR1 MGHDK, CDR2 SYGVNS. The CDR3 has 13 amino acids. V shed 5 bases and J shed 5 bases, with 12 bases lying between them. CDR3 sequence reads: CASSRGGQETQYF. As DNA, the CDR3 is TGTGCCAGCAGTAGAGGGGGGCAGGAGACCCAGTACTTC.

V and J are TRBV10-3 and TRBJ2-7; either TRBD1 or TRBD2 may supply D (5 bases each). The CDR3 is 12 residues long. Germline assignment: CDR1 ENHRY and CDR2 SYGVKD. Trimming stripped 8 bases from V and 5 bases from J, with 13 bases between. CDR3 nucleotide sequence: TGTGCCATCTCCCGGGGCCCCGACGAGCAGTACTTC. The encoded protein is CAISRGPDEQYF.

This clone appeared a few times. The J gene is TRBJ1-6, the V gene TRBV28, with TRBD1 matching over 7 bases. The V gene's germline CDR1 is MDHEN and CDR2 SYDVKM. V shed 7 bases, J shed 10 bases, and the junction held 13 bases outside the gene matches. The CDR3 is 15 amino acids. The CDR3 protein is CASIPGTGAQSPLHF. CDR3 coding DNA: TGTGCCAGCATCCCGGGTACAGGGGCCCAATCACCCCTCCACTTT.

This chain uses TRBV28 with TRBJ1-1, with D unresolved. The V end was cut by 4 bases, the J end by 7 bases, with 16 bases between. The germline gives CDR1 MDHEN, CDR2 SYDVKM. This CDR3 has 14 residues. The chain's CDR3 is CASSSSRKNFEAFF. CDR3 in DNA: TGTGCCAGCAGTTCGTCCCGGAAAAATTTTGAAGCTTTCTTT.

This chain joins TRBV9 and TRBJ2-7, with TRBD1 matching over 9 bases. Trimming at V came to 4 bases and at J to 0 bases, leaving 8 bases not matched to a gene. Germline V CDR1 and CDR2: SGDLS, YYNGEE. The CDR3 is made up of 16 amino acids. The CDR3 region has the DNA TGTGCCAGCAGCCTCGGACAGGGGTCCTTCTCCTACGAGCAGTACTTC. Its protein product is CASSLGQGSFSYEQYF.

J is TRBJ1-4 and V is TRBV18, with D perhaps matching TRBD1 (5 bases). CDR1 and CDR2 (germline): KGHSH, LQKENI. The CDR3 spans 14 residues. V shed 3 bases and J shed 8 bases, with 13 bases lying between them. The CDR3 nucleotides read TGTGCCAGCTCACCTTTCCAGGGTTTCGAAAAACTGTTTTTT. Its protein product is CASSPFQGFEKLFF.

V is TRBV7-2 and J is TRBJ2-7, with 7 bases identical to TRBD1. The V gene's germline CDR1 is SGHTA and CDR2 FQGNSA. The J segment lost 0 bases and the V segment lost 5 bases, leaving 7 bases of the junction unmatched. There are 15 residues in the CDR3. The CDR3 DNA is TGTGCCAGCAGCCCCCGACAGGGTATCTCCTACGAGCAGTACTTC. Its protein is CASSPRQGISYEQYF.

The chain combines TRBV5-1 with TRBJ2-1, with 12 positions matching TRBD2. CDR3 length: 14 amino acids. The V gene's germline CDR1 is SGHRS and CDR2 YFSETQ. V was pared by 4 bases and J by 6 bases, with 2 bases of the junction left unmatched. CDR3 nucleotides: TGCGCCAGCAGCAGGACTAGCGGGGCCAATGAGCAGTTCTTC. Its protein is CASSRTSGANEQFF.

CDR3 in amino acids: CASSVPGVGETQYF. The DNA of the CDR3 is TGTGCCAGCAGCGTGCCTGGGGTAGGGGAGACCCAGTACTTC. The chain uses TRBV9 and TRBJ2-5; no clear D gene. Deletions cut 2 bases from V and 5 bases from J, with 13 bases between. This CDR3 has 14 amino acids. Germline values: CDR1 SGDLS, CDR2 YYNGEE.

The chain couples TRBV7-8 to TRBJ1-5; D unresolved. The CDR3 extends over 12 amino acids. Germline lookup yields CDR1 SGHVS and CDR2 FQNEAQ. Trimming removed 1 base from V and 5 bases from J, with 3 bases in between. The CDR3 nucleotides are TGTGCCAGCAGCTTAGGGGATCAGCCCCAGCATTTT. Translating gives CASSLGDQPQHF.

The chain joins TRBV19 to TRBJ1-1, with D tentatively TRBD1 (6 bases). Deletions cut 6 bases from V and 6 bases from J, with 17 bases between. Germline CDR1 LNHDA, CDR2 SQIVND (reference sequence). This CDR3 has 14 amino acids. This CDR3 reads CASSKGQSGAEAFF. The CDR3 nucleotides are TGTGCCAGTAGCAAAGGACAGTCCGGGGCTGAAGCTTTCTTT.

This chain links TRBV6-5 with TRBJ2-1; D not certain. The CDR3 length is 14 residues. V dropped 5 bases and J dropped 7 bases, with 15 bases sitting between them. CDR1 is MNHEY and CDR2 is SVGAGI in the germline V gene. CDR3 in DNA: TGTGCCAGCAGTCTCCACGGATTGGAGAATGAGCAGTTCTTC. Translating gives CASSLHGLENEQFF.

J is TRBJ1-1 and V is TRBV10-3; the D gene is possibly TRBD1 (5 bases). Germline CDR1 ENHRY, CDR2 SYGVKD. V was trimmed by 7 bases and J by 4 bases, leaving 16 bases between them. The CDR3 spans 14 residues. The CDR3: CAITQSGVGTEAFF. CDR3 in DNA: TGTGCCATCACCCAGTCGGGGGTTGGCACTGAAGCTTTCTTT.

This clone has only one observation. This sequence joins TRBV7-9 and TRBJ1-1; TRBD1 might be the D (5 bases). Deletions cut 4 bases from V and 1 base from J, with 13 bases between. CDR1 is SEHNR, CDR2 FQNEAQ, per germline (reference sequence). CDR3 length: 15 residues. For the CDR3, the DNA is TGTGCCAGCAGCTCCTCGACAGAGGGGAACACTGAAGCTTTCTTT. This translates into CASSSSTEGNTEAFF.

This clone appeared a single time. The chain recombines TRBV28 with TRBJ2-3; the D gene is possibly TRBD1 (6 bases). The CDR3 is 14 residues long. V lost 4 bases and J lost 2, with 10 bases in between. CDR1 is MDHEN and CDR2 is SYDVKM in the germline V gene. The CDR3 region is CASSSGQNTDTQYF. CDR3 DNA sequence: TGTGCCAGCAGTTCCGGACAGAACACAGATACGCAGTATTTT.

V and J are TRBV6-6 and TRBJ1-5; tentative D call: TRBD1 (5 bases). This CDR3 has 13 residues. CDR1 is MNHNY, CDR2 SVGAGI, per germline (reference sequence). V shed 8 bases and J shed 4 bases, with 12 bases lying between them. The chain's CDR3 is CASPGEGNQPQHF. For the CDR3, the DNA is TGTGCCAGCCCGGGGGAGGGGAATCAGCCCCAGCATTTT.

This chain uses TRBV7-8 with TRBJ2-5; 7 nucleotides align to TRBD2. The CDR3 extends over 15 amino acids. J lost 5 bases, V lost 1 base, and 7 bases had no gene match. Germline-derived CDR1 and CDR2 are SGHVS and FQNEAQ. The CDR3 DNA reads as TGTGCCAGCAGCTTAGTGCTAGCGGCCGAGGAGACCCAGTACTTC. Amino acid sequence: CASSLVLAAEETQYF.

The chain links TRBV15 to TRBJ1-2; D might be TRBD1 (6 bases). From germline, CDR1 is LNHNV and CDR2 YYDKDF (reference sequence). V lost 1 base and J lost 1, with 16 bases in between. The CDR3 has 17 amino acids. The chain's CDR3 is CATSRVRTDDFNYGYTF. CDR3 nucleotides: TGTGCCACCAGCAGAGTTAGGACAGACGATTTTAACTATGGCTACACCTTC.

This clone was detected once. V gene TRBV4-1 combines with J gene TRBJ2-2; D unclear. Germline V gene sequence: CDR1 MGHRA, CDR2 YSYEKL. The V end was cut by 0 bases, the J end by 3 bases, with 11 bases between. The CDR3 spans 16 residues. The CDR3 reads CASSQEADFYTGELFF. CDR3 in DNA: TGCGCCAGCAGCCAAGAAGCAGATTTTTACACCGGGGAGCTGTTTTTT.

The gene calls are TRBV28 and TRBJ2-1; the D gene is possibly TRBD2 (6 bases). V was clipped by 6 bases and J by 7 bases, with 13 bases between them. The CDR3 has 13 amino acids. The germline gives CDR1 MDHEN, CDR2 SYDVKM. For the CDR3, the DNA is TGTGCCAGCAGCCTTACTAGCACGAATGAGCAGTTCTTC. Translating it yields CASSLTSTNEQFF.

CDR3 coding DNA: TGTGCCAGCAGCCAAATAGGACTAGCGGGGGATACGCAGTATTTT. Translation: CASSQIGLAGDTQYF. V usage is TRBV14 and J usage is TRBJ2-3; TRBD2 matches at 12 bases. The junction had 3 bases not matched to a gene; V was cut back by 2 bases and J by 6 bases. From germline, CDR1 is SGHDN and CDR2 FVKESK. The CDR3 contains 15 residues.

This clone was observed a single time. Other DNA sequences in this sample translate to the same CDR3. The V gene is TRBV19, the J gene TRBJ1-2; D is unresolved. V was cut by 1 base and J by 1 base, with 4 bases left in between. Germline V gene lookup returns CDR1 LNHDA and CDR2 SQIVND (reference sequence). CDR3 length equals 13 residues. The CDR3 coding sequence is TGTGCCAGTAGTATAGGCGGTAACTATGGCTACACCTTC. This translates into CASSIGGNYGYTF.

The J gene is TRBJ1-2, the V gene TRBV5-1, with a weak D call TRBD1 (6 bases). V gave up 4 bases and J gave up 8 bases, with 21 bases separating them. The CDR3 totals 15 residues. Germline CDR1 and CDR2: SGHRS and YFSETQ. The DNA for the CDR3 is TGCGCCAGCAGCACGGCTGCAGGTACCGGGGGCGGCTACACCTTC. It codes for CASSTAAGTGGGYTF.

This CDR3 reads CASSEFSPTSGNTIYF. CDR3 nucleotide sequence: TGTGCCAGCAGTGAATTCAGCCCCACCTCTGGAAACACCATATATTTT. V usage is TRBV2 and J usage is TRBJ1-3; D is undetermined. Trimming pared 2 bases from V and 0 bases from J, leaving 11 bases between. The CDR3 length is 16 residues. Germline CDR1 and CDR2: SNHLY and FYNNEI.

V is TRBV5-1 and J is TRBJ2-7; TRBD2 matches at 14 bases. CDR1 is SGHRS and CDR2 is YFSETQ in the germline V gene. The CDR3 consists of 14 residues. J lost 6 bases, V lost 6 bases, and 5 bases had no gene match. CDR3 in DNA: TGCGCCAGCATGGGGACTAGCGGGAGCGGCGAGCAGTACTTC. Its translation is CASMGTSGSGEQYF.

The chain carries TRBV4-3 and TRBJ2-3, with a tentative D call TRBD2 (6 bases). V shed 0 bases and J shed 8 bases, with 15 bases lying between them. Germline CDR1 is LGHNA and CDR2 is YSLEER. The CDR3 spans 15 residues. The CDR3 protein is CASSQDSSAQGTQYF. In DNA form, the CDR3 reads TGCGCCAGCAGCCAAGATTCTAGCGCCCAGGGTACGCAGTATTTT.